The sequence of this T cell receptor (beta chain) was determined in a study of shared clonotypes between healthy human individuals. The repertoire was sequenced with immunoSEQ multiplex PCR; TCRdb's copy has only in-frame clones and lacks some. The table shows over a million clones, with around three quarters occurring only once. The clonotype originates from a man aged 18 to 29 in good health. Some clones in this sample may be carry-over from other donors' samples. Sample: memory CD4+ T cells from PBMCs. Regarding subset: CD45RA-negative fraction.

Written as DNA, the CDR3 is TGTGCCAGCTCACTTACTGGAGAGAACACTGAAGCTTTCTTT. It yields the protein CASSLTGENTEAFF. The rearrangement uses TRBV18 and TRBJ1-1; D uncertain. The germline V gene encodes CDR1 KGHSH and CDR2 LQKENI. The CDR3 sequence is 14 residues long. V was cut by 4 bases and J by 1 base, with 10 bases left in between.